A selection of T cell receptor beta chains follows, all from one sample in a study of T cell responses to AZD1222 COVID-19 vaccine. The data were produced by immunoSEQ multiplex PCR, yet TCRdb's version contains in-frame clones alone and is incomplete. The sample shows 80,000 to 100,000 clones, around nine tenths of them seen only once. The specimen comprised peripheral blood, sampled on day 0 of MenACWY control vaccination. The origin of the receptors is an adult in good health. The CDR3 runs from the conserved cysteine through the conserved F or W. The D gene is left open where the match is weak. Some rows have no size entry. The others give once, few or many, or a class for an expanded clone.

clone size,J gene,V gene,D gene,CDR3 protein,CDR3 DNA
-,TRBJ1-3,TRBV4-3,-,CASSQERQTGNTIYF,TGCGCCAGCAGCCAAGAACGGCAGACTGGAAACACCATATATTTT
once,TRBJ2-1,TRBV7-3,-,CASSAGRDNEQFF,TGTGCCAGCAGTGCGGGACGGGACAATGAGCAGTTCTTC
-,TRBJ2-2,TRBV19,-,CASSIVGVGELFF,TGTGCCAGTAGTATAGTAGGGGTCGGGGAGCTGTTTTTT
-,TRBJ2-1,TRBV7-9,TRBD2,CASDSLGLAGYNEQFF,TGTGCCAGTGATTCATTAGGTCTAGCGGGATACAATGAGCAGTTCTTC
-,TRBJ2-2,TRBV7-3,-,CASSVNQGGTGELFF,TGTGCCAGCAGCGTAAACCAGGGGGGAACCGGGGAGCTGTTTTTT
-,TRBJ2-3,TRBV9,-,CASSGSTRGGTDTQYF,TGTGCCAGCAGCGGTAGCACGCGCGGGGGCACAGATACGCAGTATTTT
-,TRBJ2-5,TRBV9,TRBD2,CASSVAGGPVYQETQYF,TGTGCCAGCAGCGTAGCGGGGGGGCCTGTGTACCAAGAGACCCAGTACTTC
-,TRBJ1-6,TRBV3-1/TRBV3-2,-,CASSIEEPGTDGKRPLHF,TGTGCCAGCAGCATCGAGGAGCCCGGGACCGACGGTAAGAGGCCCCTCCACTTT
-,TRBJ1-1,TRBV7-9,-,CASSPPGGTEAFF,TGTGCCAGCAGCCCGCCGGGGGGCACTGAAGCTTTCTTT
-,TRBJ1-5,TRBV18,-,CASSPPMGGNQPQHF,TGTGCCAGCTCACCACCGATGGGGGGCAATCAGCCCCAGCATTTT
-,TRBJ2-3,TRBV19,-,CASSAHGGAPDTQYF,TGTGCCAGTAGTGCGCACGGGGGCGCCCCAGATACGCAGTATTTT
-,TRBJ2-4,TRBV21-1,-,CASTSRSAKNIQYF,TGTGCCAGCACTAGTAGGTCAGCCAAAAACATTCAGTACTTC
-,TRBJ2-5,TRBV5-5,-,CASSLVGGWETQYF,TGTGCCAGCAGCTTGGTTGGCGGGTGGGAGACCCAGTACTTC
-,TRBJ1-1,TRBV30,-,CAWLPRRSNTEAFF,TGTGCCTGGCTACCGAGGCGTTCGAACACTGAAGCTTTCTTT
-,TRBJ2-4,TRBV9,-,CASSPGGEVKNIQYF,TGTGCCAGCAGCCCGGGCGGCGAGGTCAAAAACATTCAGTACTTC
-,TRBJ1-1,TRBV11-3,TRBD1,CASSSSDRGEAFF,TGTGCCAGCAGCTCTAGTGACAGGGGTGAAGCTTTCTTT
-,TRBJ2-1,TRBV10-3,-,CAITGSGEQFF,TGTGCCATCACCGGGTCGGGTGAGCAGTTCTTC
-,TRBJ2-7,TRBV7-2,TRBD2,CASSPEWTSGPPYEQYF,TGTGCCAGCAGCCCCGAGTGGACTAGCGGGCCCCCCTACGAGCAGTACTTC
-,TRBJ2-5,TRBV15,-,CATSFTLGGAETQYF,TGTGCCACCAGCTTCACCCTGGGGGGGGCAGAGACCCAGTACTTC
-,TRBJ2-5,TRBV5-5,-,CASSLGQLGETQYF,TGTGCCAGCAGCTTGGGCCAGCTAGGAGAGACCCAGTACTTC
-,TRBJ1-1,TRBV7-8,-,CASSLVAGNTEAFF,TGTGCCAGCAGCTTAGTTGCAGGGAACACTGAAGCTTTCTTT
once,TRBJ2-1,TRBV19,-,CASSPRTISNNEQFF,TGTGCCAGTAGTCCCCGGACTATTAGCAACAATGAGCAGTTCTTC
few,TRBJ2-1,TRBV19,TRBD1,CASRLGTGGYNEQFF,TGTGCCAGTAGGCTTGGGACAGGGGGATACAATGAGCAGTTCTTC
-,TRBJ1-2,TRBV28,TRBD1,CASSLWPGTGYGYTF,TGTGCCAGCAGTTTATGGCCCGGGACAGGGTATGGCTACACCTTC